A selection of T cell receptor beta chains follows, all from one sample in a study of regulatory T cells in long-lasting Graves disease. TCRdb re-called the multiplex PCR reads through MiXCR, storing one row per CDR3 protein. The sample includes hundreds of thousands of distinct CDR3 sequences, under 20% of them seen just once. These data also formed part of another study, on T cells in Graves' hyperthyroidism and ophthalmopathy.

The specimen comprised peripheral blood mononuclear cells (PBMCs), sampled at new diagnosis, from a patient treated with antithyroid drugs. These receptors all stem from a woman aged 25-40 years with Graves disease. Both conserved end residues are trimmed from each CDR3. Fields, in order: J gene, V gene, CDR3 protein.

TRBJ2-3 TRBV6-1 ASRKDRPTDTQY
TRBJ1-2 TRBV20-1 SAYRREYGYT
TRBJ1-3 TRBV5-4 ASSPYQSGNTIY
TRBJ1-1 TRBV6-2/TRBV6-3 ASSKDSLGAF
TRBJ1-6 TRBV15 ATSDGVGDLSPLH
TRBJ1-5 TRBV6-1 ASRQGLDQPQH
TRBJ2-3 TRBV4-2 ASSQEGQGTDTQY
. TRBV30 AWNSVQETQY
TRBJ2-1 TRBV28 ASRAPLNNEQF
TRBJ1-2 TRBV6-1 ASRIPGTYGYT
TRBJ2-2 TRBV6-1 ASSPPGTREAGELF
TRBJ2-4 TRBV28 ASSLRLGGDKNIQY
TRBJ1-5 TRBV5-1 ASSPGTGRTRPQH
TRBJ2-2 TRBV3-1 ASTRVGGGELF
TRBJ2-7 TRBV30 AWSDLGTVYEQY
TRBJ2-7 TRBV9 ASSPRGLGVEQY
TRBJ2-3 TRBV28 ASSLPTGPLGQY
TRBJ2-2 TRBV11-1 ASSLRGSTGELF
TRBJ2-2 TRBV18 ASSPPGRLSYTGELF
TRBJ2-1 TRBV5-5 ASSLLWQDNEQF
TRBJ2-2 TRBV11-2 ASSSLRGTHSRSGELF
TRBJ2-2 TRBV24-1 ATSDWGRANTGELF
TRBJ2-4 TRBV4-1 ASSQPGQGPQNIQY
TRBJ1-2 TRBV3-1 ASSQAGTANYGYT
TRBJ1-5 TRBV6-1 ASKQGGRYSNQPQH
. TRBV15 ATSSRDRGYYEQY
TRBJ1-2 TRBV3-1 ASSRDRATYGYT
TRBJ2-4 TRBV15 ATSRTGRENIQY
TRBJ2-2 TRBV2 ASRKTSGRSTGELF
TRBJ1-2 TRBV18 ASSPPLQGASGYT
TRBJ1-1 TRBV5-1 ASSLTGGGLGTEAF
TRBJ2-7 TRBV5-5 ASSLGSVLGEQY
TRBJ1-2 TRBV28 ASGKGQYGYT
TRBJ2-6 TRBV7-2 ASSLTVRTGRGANVLT
TRBJ2-7 TRBV11-2 ASSRPRDRDHEQY
TRBJ2-1 TRBV3-1 ASSQDMITFLQF
TRBJ2-2 TRBV5-1 ASSFLGLEAGELF
TRBJ1-1 TRBV19 ASSRDRESTEAF
TRBJ1-1 TRBV7-9 ASSNAGTANTEAF
TRBJ2-7 TRBV18 ASSNGDITYEQY
TRBJ2-5 TRBV28 ASRPSVSTQY
TRBJ2-3 TRBV6-9 ASSYTGSDTQY
TRBJ1-1 TRBV30 AWGAPSVAEAF
TRBJ2-5 TRBV5-1 ASRVLRGEETQY
TRBJ2-3 TRBV2 ASCVSTDTQY
TRBJ2-2 TRBV25-1 ASTLNPATGELF
TRBJ1-1 TRBV20-1 SATRTENTEAF
TRBJ1-1 TRBV14 ASSQDWGQANTEAF
TRBJ1-4 TRBV12-3/TRBV12-4 ASSHGFATNEKLF
TRBJ1-4 TRBV24-1 ATSDSGRDEKLF
TRBJ2-3 TRBV28 ASSFFGLADTQY
TRBJ2-3 TRBV28 ASTRGTSSTDTQY
TRBJ2-1 TRBV28 ASSPRLEEGQF
TRBJ1-6 TRBV18 ASSPGGVDSPLH